These 13 T cell receptor beta chains share one sample of origin, sequenced in a study of blood T cells in healthy people across ages. A second about 6 to 12 cycle PCR used barcoded and J-beta primers. Via MiXCR, TCRdb re-called the 5' RACE reads, giving one row per CDR3 protein. The table includes some 1.7 million distinct CDR3 sequences, approximately 28% detected once. Sequenced input: blood. The receptors derive from a woman younger than 45 in good health.

The CDR3 loop is CASSLATGIEQYF. The CDR3 region has the DNA TGTGCCAGCAGCTTAGCCACGGGTATCGAGCAGTACTTC. V is TRBV7-9 and J is TRBJ2-7; the D is unclear. There are 13 residues in the CDR3. Germline V gene sequence: CDR1 SEHNR, CDR2 FQNEAQ (reference sequence). V lost 0 bases, J lost 6 bases, and 9 bases lay in between. Together with reference TRBV7-9 and TRBJ2-7, the CDR3 gives the full variable domain: DTGVSQNPRHKITKRGQNVTFRCDPISEHNRLYWYRQTLGQGPEFLTYFQNEAQLEKSRLLSDRFSAERPKGSFSTLEIQRTEQGDSAMYLCASSLATGIEQYFGPGTRLTVT.

In its sample, this clonotype was seen many times. The rearrangement links TRBV5-1 to TRBJ2-1; TRBD1 aligns across 9 bases. In germline, CDR1 is SGHRS, CDR2 YFSETQ. The J segment lost 5 bases and the V segment lost 4 bases, leaving 4 bases of the junction unmatched. The length of the CDR3 is 14 residues. The CDR3, as DNA: TGCGCCAGCAGCGCCGGGACAGGGAACAATGAGCAGTTCTTC. It yields the protein CASSAGTGNNEQFF.

This sequence joins TRBV12-3 or TRBV12-4 and TRBJ1-3, with D tentatively TRBD1 (5 bases). This CDR3 has 16 amino acids. The ends were cut back, 7 bases at V and 0 bases at J, with 16 bases in the middle. For the CDR3, the DNA is TGTGCCAGCACCCCACGGGGACCCATCTCTGGAAACACCATATATTTT. Amino acid sequence: CASTPRGPISGNTIYF.

This chain connects TRBV20-1 to TRBJ2-7; possibly TRBD2 for D (6 bases). The CDR3 is 13 amino acids. V gave up 1 base and J gave up 3 bases, with 10 bases separating them. CDR1 and CDR2 (germline): DFQATT, SNEGSKA (reference sequence). The CDR3: CSARVISGYEQYF. In nucleotides, the CDR3 is TGCAGTGCTAGAGTGATTAGCGGCTACGAGCAGTACTTC.

This clonotype was seen a handful of times. The chain has TRBV4-3 and TRBJ1-3; D ambiguous. The CDR3 consists of 15 residues. From germline, CDR1 is LGHNA and CDR2 YSLEER. Trimming took off 1 base at V and 0 bases at J, with 7 bases between the two ends. In DNA form, the CDR3 reads TGCGCCAGCAGCCAAGTACTGAACTCTGGAAACACCATATATTTT. It encodes CASSQVLNSGNTIYF.

This clonotype was observed a few times. V is TRBV5-1 and J is TRBJ1-4; D remains ambiguous. Germline lookup yields CDR1 SGHRS and CDR2 YFSETQ. The CDR3 loop spans 16 amino acids. V dropped 0 bases and J dropped 3 bases, with 12 bases sitting between them. The CDR3 DNA sequence: TGCGCCAGCAGCTTGGAAAGACCCGGACCTAATGAAAAACTGTTTTTT. It yields the protein CASSLERPGPNEKLFF.

Only a few counts were recorded for this clonotype. The chain has TRBV5-8 and TRBJ2-3; no clear D gene. V dropped 1 base and J dropped 3 bases, with 12 bases sitting between them. This CDR3 is built from 15 residues. The germline CDR1 and CDR2 sequences are SGHTS and YDEGEE. CDR3 in amino acids: CASSLRHIGTDTQYF. The CDR3 DNA follows: TGTGCCAGCAGCTTGAGGCACATTGGGACAGATACGCAGTATTTT.

This clonotype was observed a handful of times. The rearrangement uses TRBV5-1 and TRBJ2-1; 8 nucleotides match TRBD1. This CDR3 has 15 amino acids. Trimming at V came to 4 bases and at J to 5 bases, leaving 8 bases not matched to a gene. From germline, CDR1 is SGHRS and CDR2 YFSETQ. CDR3 sequence (DNA): TGCGCCAGCAGCGGCCGACAGGGGCCGGACAATGAGCAGTTCTTC. Translating gives CASSGRQGPDNEQFF.

This clonotype turned up a few times. DNA for the CDR3: TGTGCCAGCAGGCGCCTCAATTCACCCCTCCACTTT. This translates into CASRRLNSPLHF. The rearrangement joins TRBV2 to TRBJ1-6; D remains unclear. V lost 6 bases to trimming and J lost 7 bases, with 7 bases between them. CDR1 and CDR2 from the germline V gene are SNHLY and FYNNEI. The CDR3 is 12 residues long.

This clonotype was counted many times. V and J are TRBV6-2 or TRBV6-3 and TRBJ2-7; 7 bases align to TRBD1. V shed 6 bases, J shed 1 base, and the junction held 6 bases outside the gene matches. The CDR3 totals 14 residues. The V gene's germline CDR1 is MNHEY and CDR2 SVGEGT. CDR3 amino acids: CASSTRTGSYEQYF. The CDR3 bases are TGTGCCAGCAGCACCCGGACAGGATCCTACGAGCAGTACTTC.

This clonotype was counted at least ten times. This chain uses TRBV7-9 with TRBJ2-3; TRBD2 aligns across 8 bases. This CDR3 is built from 19 residues. The V segment lost 5 bases and the J segment 6 bases; nucleotides outside the gene matches: 22. The germline V gene has CDR1 SEHNR and CDR2 FQNEAQ (reference sequence). In DNA form, the CDR3 reads TGTGCCAGCAGCCCAGGCGCCGGGGGGGCCTCTTCCCCTCCCGATACGCAGTATTTT. The encoded protein is CASSPGAGGASSPPDTQYF.

Concerning this clonotype: A read error may explain this, as a much larger clone is one base away. V and J are TRBV7-3 and TRBJ1-2; no clear D gene. There are 16 residues in the CDR3. Germline CDR1 SGHTA, CDR2 FQGTGA. The CDR3 spells CASSLEHSPEFHGNTF. The CDR3 nucleotides read TGTGCCAGCAGCTTAGAGCATTCCCCAGAATTCCATGGCAACACCTTC.

The rearrangement links TRBV20-1 to TRBJ2-7; tentative D call: TRBD2 (6 bases). The V end lost 7 bases, the J end lost 0 bases, and 19 bases lay between the germline ends. This CDR3 is 15 amino acids long. Germline CDR1 is DFQATT and CDR2 is SNEGSKA (reference sequence). CDR3 bases: TGCAGTGTTAGGCCAACGGGAGCCCCCTCCTACGAGCAGTACTTC. Protein sequence: CSVRPTGAPSYEQYF.